This is a list of T cell receptor beta chains from one sample in a study of T cell responses to AZD1222 COVID-19 vaccine. The method was immunoSEQ multiplex PCR; TCRdb's version includes in-frame clones alone and lacks a portion of them. The sample gives around 85,000 clones, 80% to 90% of which show up once; roughly 6.5% is in the top ten. The sequences come from peripheral blood, collected on day 0 of AZD1222 vaccination. The source of these receptors is an adult in good health. CDR3s include the opening cysteine and the closing phenylalanine or tryptophan. D genes are given only for firm matches. Size is stated for part of the rows, as once, few or many counts, or as a class when the clone is expanded.

cdr3_aa cdr3_nt v_call clone_size j_call d_call
CASSVGPWGYTF TGTGCCAGCAGTGTCGGGCCGTGGGGCTACACCTTC TRBV2 NA TRBJ1-2 NA
CASSSRQGTDTQYF TGTGCCAGCAGCTCCAGACAGGGCACAGATACGCAGTATTTT TRBV7-2 NA TRBJ2-3 NA
CASKPGQGNTIYF TGTGCCAGCAAGCCGGGACAGGGAAACACCATATATTTT TRBV7-9 NA TRBJ1-3 TRBD1
CASSRTSGPSSYNEQFF TGTGCCAGCAGCAGGACTAGCGGGCCGAGCTCCTACAATGAGCAGTTCTTC TRBV27 NA TRBJ2-1 TRBD2
CASSSQSNYGYTF TGTGCCAGCTCATCGCAGAGTAACTATGGCTACACCTTC TRBV18 NA TRBJ1-2 NA
CASSLAASGSWETQYF TGCGCCAGCAGCTTGGCGGCTAGCGGGAGTTGGGAGACCCAGTACTTC TRBV5-1 NA TRBJ2-5 TRBD2
CASSKIRGESNTEAFF TGTGCCAGCAGCAAAATAAGAGGGGAATCTAACACTGAAGCTTTCTTT TRBV21-1 NA TRBJ1-1 NA
CASGFQGLGEQFF TGTGCTAGTGGTTTCCAAGGGCTGGGCGAGCAGTTCTTC TRBV12-5 NA TRBJ2-1 NA
CASSLQGVEQPQHF TGTGCCAGTAGTTTACAGGGGGTGGAACAGCCCCAGCATTTT TRBV19 NA TRBJ1-5 TRBD1
CASKYTNSDEKLFF TGTGCCAGCAAATACACAAACAGTGATGAAAAACTGTTTTTT TRBV2 NA TRBJ1-4 NA
CAWGKNTEAFF TGTGCCTGGGGTAAGAACACTGAAGCTTTCTTT TRBV30 NA TRBJ1-1 NA
CASSEGHEQYF TGTGCCAGCAGTGAAGGGCACGAGCAGTACTTC TRBV6-1 once TRBJ2-7 NA
CASSQGSHQPQHF TGTGCCAGCAGCCAAGGCAGTCATCAGCCCCAGCATTTT TRBV3-1/TRBV3-2 few TRBJ1-5 NA
CASSESDRRGNQPQHF TGCGCCAGCAGTGAGTCTGACAGGAGGGGCAATCAGCCCCAGCATTTT TRBV10-2 once TRBJ1-5 NA
CASSGSRDRLYEQYF TGTGCCAGCAGTGGGTCCCGGGACCGACTATACGAGCAGTACTTC TRBV6-4 NA TRBJ2-7 NA
CASSQDTSSYNEQFF TGTGCCAGCAGCCAAGACACGAGCTCCTACAATGAGCAGTTCTTC TRBV3-1/TRBV3-2 NA TRBJ2-1 NA
CASSKGLAGVDDEQFF TGTGCCAGTAGTAAAGGACTAGCGGGAGTTGATGATGAGCAGTTCTTC TRBV19 NA TRBJ2-1 TRBD2
CASSIVEGTEAFF TGTGCCAGTAGTATAGTGGAAGGGACTGAAGCTTTCTTT TRBV19 NA TRBJ1-1 NA
CASSLAGVETQYF TGTGCCAGCAGCTTAGCCGGGGTGGAGACCCAGTACTTC TRBV7-9 NA TRBJ2-5 NA
CASSPQGSKQPQHF TGTGCCAGCAGTCCTCAGGGGAGCAAACAGCCCCAGCATTTT TRBV6-5 once TRBJ1-5 NA
CASSRTSGGSETQYF TGTGCCAGCAGCCGGACTAGCGGGGGGTCGGAGACCCAGTACTTC TRBV11-2 NA TRBJ2-5 TRBD2
CASSVRGADTGELFF TGTGCCAGCAGCGTAAGAGGGGCGGACACCGGGGAGCTGTTTTTT TRBV9 few TRBJ2-2 NA
CARSPDTYNYGYTF TGTGCCAGAAGCCCGGACACGTATAACTATGGCTACACCTTC TRBV5-3 NA TRBJ1-2 NA
CASSPRDNWGYTF TGTGCCAGCAGCCCCAGGGATAATTGGGGCTACACCTTC TRBV11-3 NA TRBJ1-2 NA
CASSLMGDPGNTIYF TGTGCCAGCAGTTTAATGGGCGACCCTGGAAACACCATATATTTT TRBV27 NA TRBJ1-3 NA
CASTPDRDGNTIYF TGTGCCAGCACACCGGACAGGGACGGAAACACCATATATTTT TRBV6-5 NA TRBJ1-3 TRBD1
CASSESLGTEAFF TGTGCCAGCAGTGAAAGTCTTGGGACAGAAGCTTTCTTT TRBV6-1 NA TRBJ1-1 NA
CATSGTGYNEQFF TGTGCCACCAGTGGGACGGGATACAATGAGCAGTTCTTC TRBV24-1 NA TRBJ2-1 NA
CATSDPTGGEETQYF TGTGCCACCAGTGACCCGACAGGGGGAGAAGAGACCCAGTACTTC TRBV24-1 NA TRBJ2-5 TRBD1